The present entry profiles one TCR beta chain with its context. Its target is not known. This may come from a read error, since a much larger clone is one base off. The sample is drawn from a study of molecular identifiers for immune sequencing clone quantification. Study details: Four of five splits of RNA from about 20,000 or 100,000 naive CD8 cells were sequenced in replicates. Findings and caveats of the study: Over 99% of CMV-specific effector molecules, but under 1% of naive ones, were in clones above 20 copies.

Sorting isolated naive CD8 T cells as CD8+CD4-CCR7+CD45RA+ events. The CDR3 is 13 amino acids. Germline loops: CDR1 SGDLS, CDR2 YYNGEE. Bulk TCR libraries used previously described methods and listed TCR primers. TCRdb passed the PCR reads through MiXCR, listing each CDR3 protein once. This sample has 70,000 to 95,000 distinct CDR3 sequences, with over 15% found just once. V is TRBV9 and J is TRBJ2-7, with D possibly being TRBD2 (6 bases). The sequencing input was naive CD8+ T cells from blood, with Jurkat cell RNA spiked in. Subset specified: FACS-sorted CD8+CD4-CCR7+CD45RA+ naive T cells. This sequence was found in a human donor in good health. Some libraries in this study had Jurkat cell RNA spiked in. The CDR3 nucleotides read TGTGCCAGCGGGTCGGGGGACTCCTACGGGCAGTACTTC. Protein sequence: CASGSGDSYGQYF. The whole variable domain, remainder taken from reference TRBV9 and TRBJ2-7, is DSGVTQTPKHLITATGQRVTLRCSPRSGDLSVYWYQQSLDQGLQFLIQYYNGEERAKGNILERFSAQQFPDLHSELNLSSLELGDSALYFCASGSGDSYGQYFGPGTRLTVT.